This is a list of T cell receptor beta chains from one sample in a study of post-analysis software for immune sequencing data. One entry per CDR3 protein results from TCRdb running MiXCR on the PCR reads. The repertoire consists of some 500,000 distinct CDR3 sequences, with nearly 45% occurring once and the leading ten covering around 10%. Sequencing was done on a sample of blood. The receptors were sampled from a girl aged 5-17 years with multiple sclerosis. The CDR3 runs from the conserved cysteine through the conserved F or W. The order of the fields is clone size, D gene, V gene, J gene, CDR3 protein, CDR3 DNA. The D gene is left open where the match is weak. Not all rows give a size; the values are once, few, many and, for expanded clones, a class.

NA	TRBD2	TRBV29-1	TRBJ2-1	CSVLLAGNEQFF	TGCAGCGTCCTACTAGCGGGAAATGAGCAGTTCTTC
NA	NA	TRBV7-2	TRBJ2-3	CASSSDSGSRTDTQYF	TGTGCCAGCAGCTCAGATTCGGGGTCGCGGACAGATACGCAGTATTTT
NA	NA	TRBV4-1	TRBJ2-1	CASSQPLANVDEQFF	TGCGCCAGCAGCCAACCCCTAGCAAACGTCGATGAGCAGTTCTTC
NA	NA	TRBV5-6	TRBJ1-1	CASSLVDWGQNTEAFF	TGTGCCAGCAGCTTGGTTGATTGGGGTCAGAATACTGAAGCTTTCTTT
few	NA	TRBV12-3/TRBV12-4	TRBJ2-1	CASSFKSLYNEQFF	TGTGCCAGCAGTTTTAAGTCCCTTTACAATGAGCAGTTCTTC
once	NA	TRBV10-2	TRBJ1-2	CASSEIAYYGYTF	TGCGCCAGCAGTGAGATAGCCTACTATGGCTACACCTTC
many	TRBD1	TRBV5-1	TRBJ2-7	CASNLQGAGYEQYF	TGCGCCAGCAACCTACAGGGGGCGGGCTACGAGCAGTACTTC
few	NA	TRBV6-6	TRBJ1-6	CASTQGGGNSPLHF	TGTGCCAGCACCCAAGGAGGGGGAAATTCACCCCTCCACTTT
NA	TRBD1	TRBV10-3	TRBJ1-4	CAIRRQGDEKLFF	TGTGCCATCCGAAGGCAGGGGGATGAAAAACTGTTTTTT
NA	TRBD1	TRBV6-5	TRBJ2-5	CASSYTGGEETQYF	TGTGCCAGCAGTTACACAGGGGGCGAAGAGACCCAGTACTTC
NA	TRBD1	TRBV5-1	TRBJ2-7	CASSRGQLNEQYF	TGCGCCAGCAGCAGGGGGCAGTTAAACGAGCAGTACTTC
few	NA	TRBV7-8	TRBJ2-7	CASSFGVSSYEQYF	TGTGCCAGCAGCTTTGGGGTTAGCTCCTACGAGCAGTACTTC
NA	TRBD2	TRBV12-3/TRBV12-4	TRBJ2-7	CASSFPSGSVGYEQYF	TGTGCCAGCAGTTTCCCGAGCGGGAGTGTAGGCTACGAGCAGTACTTC
NA	TRBD1	TRBV6-5	TRBJ2-5	CASSYGTGGETQYF	TGTGCCAGCAGTTACGGGACAGGGGGAGAGACCCAGTACTTC
NA	NA	TRBV27	TRBJ2-3	CASSLPGQGDTQYF	TGTGCCAGCAGTTTACCCGGGCAAGGAGATACGCAGTATTTT
many	TRBD2	TRBV5-1	TRBJ2-4	CASSWRGLAGRRETKNIQYF	TGCGCCAGCAGCTGGAGGGGACTAGCGGGAAGAAGGGAGACCAAAAACATTCAGTACTTC